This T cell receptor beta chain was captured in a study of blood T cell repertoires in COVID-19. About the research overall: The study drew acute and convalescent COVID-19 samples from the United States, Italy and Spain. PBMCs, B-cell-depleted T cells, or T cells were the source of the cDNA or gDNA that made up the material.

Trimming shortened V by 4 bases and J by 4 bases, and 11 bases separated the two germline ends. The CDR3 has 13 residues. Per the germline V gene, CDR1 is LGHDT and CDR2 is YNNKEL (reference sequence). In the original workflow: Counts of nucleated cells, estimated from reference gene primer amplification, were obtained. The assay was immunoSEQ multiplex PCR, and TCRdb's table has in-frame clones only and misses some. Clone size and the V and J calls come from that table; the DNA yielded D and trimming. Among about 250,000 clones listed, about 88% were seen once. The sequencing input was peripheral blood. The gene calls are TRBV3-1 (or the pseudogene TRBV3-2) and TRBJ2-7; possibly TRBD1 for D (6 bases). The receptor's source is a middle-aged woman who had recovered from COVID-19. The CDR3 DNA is TGTGCCAGCAGCCCCACAGGGATTTACGAGCAGTACTTC. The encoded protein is CASSPTGIYEQYF.